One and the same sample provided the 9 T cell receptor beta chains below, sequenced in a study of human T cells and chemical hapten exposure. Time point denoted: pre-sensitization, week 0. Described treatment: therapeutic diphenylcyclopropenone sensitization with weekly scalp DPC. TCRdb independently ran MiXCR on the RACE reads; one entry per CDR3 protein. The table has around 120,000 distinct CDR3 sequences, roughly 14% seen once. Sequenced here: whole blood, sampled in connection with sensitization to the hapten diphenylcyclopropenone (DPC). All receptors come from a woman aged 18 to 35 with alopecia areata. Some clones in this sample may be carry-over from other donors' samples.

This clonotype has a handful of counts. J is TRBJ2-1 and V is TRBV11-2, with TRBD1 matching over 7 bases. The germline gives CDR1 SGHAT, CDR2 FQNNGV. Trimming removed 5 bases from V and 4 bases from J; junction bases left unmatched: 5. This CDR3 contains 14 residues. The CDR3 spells CASSEGDSYNEQFF. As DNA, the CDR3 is TGTGCCAGCAGCGAGGGGGACAGTTACAATGAGCAGTTCTTC.

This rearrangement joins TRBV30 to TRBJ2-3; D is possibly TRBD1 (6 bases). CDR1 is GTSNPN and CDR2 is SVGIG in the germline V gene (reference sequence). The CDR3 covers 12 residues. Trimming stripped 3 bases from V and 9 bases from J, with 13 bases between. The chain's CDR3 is CAWREYRDTQYF. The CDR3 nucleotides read TGTGCCTGGAGGGAGTACAGGGACACGCAGTATTTT.

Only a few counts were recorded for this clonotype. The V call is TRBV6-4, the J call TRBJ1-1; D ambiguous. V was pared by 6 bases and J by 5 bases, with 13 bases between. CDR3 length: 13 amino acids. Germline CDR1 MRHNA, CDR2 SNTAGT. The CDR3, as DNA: TGTGCCAGCAGAACAAATCCTCAGACTGAAGCTTTCTTT. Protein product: CASRTNPQTEAFF.

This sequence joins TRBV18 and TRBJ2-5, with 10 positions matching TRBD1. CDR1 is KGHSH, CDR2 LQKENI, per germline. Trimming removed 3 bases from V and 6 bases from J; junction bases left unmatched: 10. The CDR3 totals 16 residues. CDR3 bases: TGTGCCAGCTCACCTTTCCCGGGACAGGGGACGAAGACCCAGTACTTC. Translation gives CASSPFPGQGTKTQYF.

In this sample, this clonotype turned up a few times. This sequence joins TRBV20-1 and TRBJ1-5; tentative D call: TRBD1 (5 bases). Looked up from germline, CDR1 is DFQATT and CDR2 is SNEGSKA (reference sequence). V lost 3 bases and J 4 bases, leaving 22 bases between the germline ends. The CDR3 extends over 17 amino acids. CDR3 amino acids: CSARDQSGGRSNQPQHF. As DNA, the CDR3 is TGCAGTGCTAGGGACCAGAGCGGGGGAAGAAGTAATCAGCCCCAGCATTTT.

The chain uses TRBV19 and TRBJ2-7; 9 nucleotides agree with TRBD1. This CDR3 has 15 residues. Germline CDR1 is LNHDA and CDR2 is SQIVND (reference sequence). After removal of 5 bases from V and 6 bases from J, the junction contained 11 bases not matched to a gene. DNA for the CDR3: TGTGCCAGTAGTCCCCGGACAGGGGTTTTGAGCGAGCAGTACTTC. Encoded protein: CASSPRTGVLSEQYF.

The DNA for the CDR3 is TGTGCCAGCAGTTACTCGATAGGACGGGCAGATACGCAGTATTTT. Its translation is CASSYSIGRADTQYF. The genes are TRBV6-6 and TRBJ2-3, with D uncertain. The CDR3 is 15 amino acids. Per germline, CDR1 MNHNY and CDR2 SVGAGI (reference sequence). Trimming shortened V by 0 bases and J by 4 bases, and 11 bases separated the two germline ends.

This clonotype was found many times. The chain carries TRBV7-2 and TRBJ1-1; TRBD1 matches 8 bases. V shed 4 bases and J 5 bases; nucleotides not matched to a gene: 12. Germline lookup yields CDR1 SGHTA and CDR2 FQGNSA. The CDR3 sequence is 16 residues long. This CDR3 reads CASSSGQDKSNTEAFF. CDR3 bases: TGTGCCAGCAGCTCGGGACAGGACAAATCGAATACTGAAGCTTTCTTT.

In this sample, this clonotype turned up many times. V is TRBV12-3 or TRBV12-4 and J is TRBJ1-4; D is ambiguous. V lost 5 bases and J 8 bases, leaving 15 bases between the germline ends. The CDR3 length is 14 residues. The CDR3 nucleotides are TGTGCCAGCAGTCCCCGCGTTATGGGCGAAAAACTGTTTTTT. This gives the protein CASSPRVMGEKLFF.